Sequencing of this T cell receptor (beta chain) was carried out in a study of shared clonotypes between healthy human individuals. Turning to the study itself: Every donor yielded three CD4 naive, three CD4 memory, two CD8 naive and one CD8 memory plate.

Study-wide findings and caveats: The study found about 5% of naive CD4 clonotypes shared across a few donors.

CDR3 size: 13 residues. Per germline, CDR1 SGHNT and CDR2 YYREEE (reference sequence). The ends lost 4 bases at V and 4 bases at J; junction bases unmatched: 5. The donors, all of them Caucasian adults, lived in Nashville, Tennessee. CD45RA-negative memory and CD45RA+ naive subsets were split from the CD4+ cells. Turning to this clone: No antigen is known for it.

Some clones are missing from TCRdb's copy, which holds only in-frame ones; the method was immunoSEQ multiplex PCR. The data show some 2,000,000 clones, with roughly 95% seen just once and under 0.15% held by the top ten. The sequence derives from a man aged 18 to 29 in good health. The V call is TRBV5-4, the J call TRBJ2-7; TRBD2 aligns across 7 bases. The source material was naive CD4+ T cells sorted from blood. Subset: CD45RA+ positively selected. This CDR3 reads CASSRGGGYEQYF. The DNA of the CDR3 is TGTGCCAGCAGCCGCGGGGGAGGGTACGAGCAGTACTTC.